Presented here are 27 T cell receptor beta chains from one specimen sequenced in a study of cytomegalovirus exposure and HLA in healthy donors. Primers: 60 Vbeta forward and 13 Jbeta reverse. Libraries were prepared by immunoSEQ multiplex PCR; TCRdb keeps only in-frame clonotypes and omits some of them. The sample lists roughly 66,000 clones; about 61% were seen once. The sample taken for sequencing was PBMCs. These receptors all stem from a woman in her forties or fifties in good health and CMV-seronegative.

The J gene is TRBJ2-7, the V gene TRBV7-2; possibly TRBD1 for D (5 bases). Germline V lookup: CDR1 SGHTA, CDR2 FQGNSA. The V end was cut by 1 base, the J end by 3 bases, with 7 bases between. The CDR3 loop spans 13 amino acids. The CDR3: CASSLVGLYEQYF. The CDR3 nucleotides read TGTGCCAGCAGCTTAGTGGGGCTCTACGAGCAGTACTTC.

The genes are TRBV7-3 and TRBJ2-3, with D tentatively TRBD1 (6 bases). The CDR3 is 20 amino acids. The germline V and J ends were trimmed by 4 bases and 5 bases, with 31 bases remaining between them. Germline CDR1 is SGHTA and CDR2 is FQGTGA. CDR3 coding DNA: TGTGCCAGCAGCTCCAGGGGTCCCCCTCGAGGTAGCGAGGGGGTAGATACGCAGTATTTT. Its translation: CASSSRGPPRGSEGVDTQYF.

The CDR3: CASSRGGWGSNQPQHF. The CDR3 DNA follows: TGTGCCAGCAGCCGGGGGGGTTGGGGGAGCAATCAGCCCCAGCATTTT. The chain couples TRBV7-2 to TRBJ1-5; D possibly corresponds to TRBD1 (5 bases). CDR3 length: 16 amino acids. Trimming removed 5 bases at V and 1 base at J, with 15 bases between. Germline assignment: CDR1 SGHTA and CDR2 FQGNSA. Full variable domain (rest looked up from reference TRBV7-2 and TRBJ1-5): GAGVSQSPSNKVTEKGKDVELRCDPISGHTALYWYRQSLGQGLEFLIYFQGNSAPDKSGLPSDRFSAERTGGSVSTLTIQRTQQEDSAVYLCASSRGGWGSNQPQHFGDGTRLSIL.

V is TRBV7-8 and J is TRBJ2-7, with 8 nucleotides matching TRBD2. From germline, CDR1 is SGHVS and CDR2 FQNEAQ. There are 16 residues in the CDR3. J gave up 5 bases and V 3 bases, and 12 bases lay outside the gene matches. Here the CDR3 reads CASSFGAPAGDHEQYF. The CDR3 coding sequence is TGTGCCAGCAGCTTTGGGGCCCCAGCGGGAGACCACGAGCAGTACTTC. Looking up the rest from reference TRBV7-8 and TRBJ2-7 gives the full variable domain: GAGVSQSPRYKVAKRGQDVALRCDPISGHVSLFWYQQALGQGPEFLTYFQNEAQLDKSGLPSDRFFAERPEGSVSTLKIQRTQQEDSAVYLCASSFGAPAGDHEQYFGPGTRLTVT.

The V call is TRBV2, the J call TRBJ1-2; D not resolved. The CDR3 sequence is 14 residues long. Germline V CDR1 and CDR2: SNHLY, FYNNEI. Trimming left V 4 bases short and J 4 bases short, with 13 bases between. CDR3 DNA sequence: TGTGCCAGCAGTGGACTTGGTAAAAGCTATGGCTACACCTTC. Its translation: CASSGLGKSYGYTF.

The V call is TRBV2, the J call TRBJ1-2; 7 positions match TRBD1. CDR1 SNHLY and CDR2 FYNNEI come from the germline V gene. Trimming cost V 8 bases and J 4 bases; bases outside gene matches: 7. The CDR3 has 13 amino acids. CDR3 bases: TGTGCCAGCCAGGGGCGACAGGGCTATGGCTACACCTTC. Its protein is CASQGRQGYGYTF.

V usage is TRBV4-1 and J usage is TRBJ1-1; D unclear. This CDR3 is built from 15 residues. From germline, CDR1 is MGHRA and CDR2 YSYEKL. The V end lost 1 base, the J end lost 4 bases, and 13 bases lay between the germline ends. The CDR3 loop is CASSQVPAGSTEAFF. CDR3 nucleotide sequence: TGCGCCAGCAGCCAAGTCCCCGCGGGGAGCACTGAAGCTTTCTTT.

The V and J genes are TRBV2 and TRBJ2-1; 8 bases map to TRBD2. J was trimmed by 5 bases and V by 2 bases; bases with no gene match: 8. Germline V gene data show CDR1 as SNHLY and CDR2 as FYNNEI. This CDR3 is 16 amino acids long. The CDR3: CASSEIVLAEHNEQFF. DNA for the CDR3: TGTGCCAGCAGTGAAATCGTACTAGCGGAACACAATGAGCAGTTCTTC.

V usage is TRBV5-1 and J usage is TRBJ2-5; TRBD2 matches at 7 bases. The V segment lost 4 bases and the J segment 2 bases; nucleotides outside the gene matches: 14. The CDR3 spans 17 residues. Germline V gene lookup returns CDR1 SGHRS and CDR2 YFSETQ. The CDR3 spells CASSDLAGLILQETQYF. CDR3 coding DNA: TGCGCCAGCAGCGACTTAGCGGGCCTGATTCTTCAAGAGACCCAGTACTTC.

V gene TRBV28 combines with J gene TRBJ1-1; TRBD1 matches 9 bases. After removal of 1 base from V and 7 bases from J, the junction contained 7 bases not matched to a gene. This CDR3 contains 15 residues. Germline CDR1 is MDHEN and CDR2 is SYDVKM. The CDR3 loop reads CASSLLTGGEGEAFF. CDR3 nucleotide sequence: TGTGCCAGCAGTTTATTAACAGGGGGCGAGGGTGAAGCTTTCTTT. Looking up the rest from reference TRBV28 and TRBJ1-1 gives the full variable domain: DVKVTQSSRYLVKRTGEKVFLECVQDMDHENMFWYRQDPGLGLRLIYFSYDVKMKEKGDIPEGYSVSREKKERFSLILESASTNQTSMYLCASSLLTGGEGEAFFGQGTRLTVV.

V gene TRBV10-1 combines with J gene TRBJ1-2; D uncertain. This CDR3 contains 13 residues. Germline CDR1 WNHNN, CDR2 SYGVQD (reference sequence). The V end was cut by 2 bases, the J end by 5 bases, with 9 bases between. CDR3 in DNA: TGCGCCAGCAGTGAGCCGGGAGGGTATGGCTACACCTTC. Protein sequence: CASSEPGGYGYTF.

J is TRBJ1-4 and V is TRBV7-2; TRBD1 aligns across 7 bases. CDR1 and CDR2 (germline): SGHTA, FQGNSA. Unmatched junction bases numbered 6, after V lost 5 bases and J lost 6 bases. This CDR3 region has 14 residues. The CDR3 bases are TGTGCCAGCAGCCGACAGGGACTGGATGAAAAACTGTTTTTT. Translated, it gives CASSRQGLDEKLFF.

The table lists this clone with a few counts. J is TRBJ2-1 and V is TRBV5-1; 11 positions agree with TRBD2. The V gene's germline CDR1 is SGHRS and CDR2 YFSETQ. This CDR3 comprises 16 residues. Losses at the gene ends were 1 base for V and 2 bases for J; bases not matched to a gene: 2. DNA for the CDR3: TGCGCCAGCAGCTTGCAGGGACTAGCGGCCTACAATGAGCAGTTCTTC. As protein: CASSLQGLAAYNEQFF.

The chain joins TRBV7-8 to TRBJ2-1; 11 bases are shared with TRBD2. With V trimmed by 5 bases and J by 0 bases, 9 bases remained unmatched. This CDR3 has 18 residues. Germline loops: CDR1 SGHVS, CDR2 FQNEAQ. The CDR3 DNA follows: TGTGCCAGCAGCCCGCGGACTAGCGGGCCCAGCTCCTACAATGAGCAGTTCTTC. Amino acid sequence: CASSPRTSGPSSYNEQFF.

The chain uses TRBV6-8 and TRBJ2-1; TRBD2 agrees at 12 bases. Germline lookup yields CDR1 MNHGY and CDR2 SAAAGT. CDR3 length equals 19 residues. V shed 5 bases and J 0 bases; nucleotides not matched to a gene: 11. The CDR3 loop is CASSGSLAGGAGSYNEQFF. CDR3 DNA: TGTGCCAGCAGTGGCTCGCTAGCGGGAGGGGCGGGCTCCTACAATGAGCAGTTCTTC.

CDR3 in amino acids: CASSHAGTGVRDTIYF. CDR3 in DNA: TGTGCCAGCAGCCACGCCGGGACAGGGGTGAGGGACACCATATATTTT. J is TRBJ1-3 and V is TRBV11-3; 10 nucleotides align to TRBD1. This CDR3 region has 16 residues. The germline V gene has CDR1 SGHNT and CDR2 YENEEA. The trim removed 5 bases at V and 8 bases at J, leaving 12 bases unmatched.

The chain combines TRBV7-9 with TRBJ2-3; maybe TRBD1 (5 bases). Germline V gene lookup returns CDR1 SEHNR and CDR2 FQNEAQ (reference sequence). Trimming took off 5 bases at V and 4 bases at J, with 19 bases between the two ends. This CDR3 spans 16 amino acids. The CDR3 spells CASSILGYGASDTQYF. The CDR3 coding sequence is TGTGCCAGCAGCATCTTAGGGTATGGGGCTTCAGATACGCAGTATTTT.

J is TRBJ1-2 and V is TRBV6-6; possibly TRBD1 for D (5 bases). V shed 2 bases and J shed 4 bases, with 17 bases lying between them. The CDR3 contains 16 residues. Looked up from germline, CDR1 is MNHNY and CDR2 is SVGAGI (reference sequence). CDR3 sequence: CASSYLGRTGGYGYTF. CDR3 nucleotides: TGTGCCAGCAGTTACCTCGGACGTACAGGCGGCTATGGCTACACCTTC.

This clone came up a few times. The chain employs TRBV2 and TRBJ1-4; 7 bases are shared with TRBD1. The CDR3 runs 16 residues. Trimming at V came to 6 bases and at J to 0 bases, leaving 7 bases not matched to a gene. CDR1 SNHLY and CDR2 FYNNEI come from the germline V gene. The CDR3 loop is CASRGDRAATNEKLFF. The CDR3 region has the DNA TGTGCCAGCAGAGGGGACAGAGCTGCAACTAATGAAAAACTGTTTTTT.

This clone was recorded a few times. The CDR3 DNA reads TGTGCCAGCCGCGACGCGAGGGAATTCCTGGGAAGCTACACCTTC. Translation gives CASRDAREFLGSYTF. The chain has TRBV18 and TRBJ1-2; D remains ambiguous. Germline CDR1 is KGHSH and CDR2 is LQKENI. Trimming removed 8 bases at V and 9 bases at J, with 25 bases between. The CDR3 covers 15 residues.

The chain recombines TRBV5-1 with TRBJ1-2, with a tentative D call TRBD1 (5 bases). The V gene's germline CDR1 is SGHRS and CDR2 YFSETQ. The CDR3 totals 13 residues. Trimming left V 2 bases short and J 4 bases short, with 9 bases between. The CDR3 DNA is TGCGCCAGCAGCTTTCAGCAGGGCTATGGCTACACCTTC. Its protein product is CASSFQQGYGYTF.

The CDR3 region is CASSQQASGRVEQFF. The DNA of the CDR3 is TGCGCCAGCAGCCAGCAGGCTAGCGGGAGGGTCGAGCAGTTCTTC. The rearrangement uses TRBV5-1 and TRBJ2-1; 12 nucleotides align to TRBD2. The CDR3 covers 15 residues. Germline V CDR1 and CDR2: SGHRS, YFSETQ. V was pared by 4 bases and J by 10 bases, with 9 bases of the junction left unmatched.

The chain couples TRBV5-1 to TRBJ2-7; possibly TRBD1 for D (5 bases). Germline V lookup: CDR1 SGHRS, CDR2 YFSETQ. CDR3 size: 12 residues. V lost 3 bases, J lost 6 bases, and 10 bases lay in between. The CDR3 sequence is CASSYSGIEQYF. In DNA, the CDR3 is TGCGCCAGCAGCTACTCAGGGATCGAGCAGTACTTC.

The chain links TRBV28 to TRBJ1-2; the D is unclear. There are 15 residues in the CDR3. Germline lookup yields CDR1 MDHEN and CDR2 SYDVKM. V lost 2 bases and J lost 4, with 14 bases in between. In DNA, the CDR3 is TGTGCCAGCAGTTTAGCGTCCGTCACCGCCTATGGCTACACCTTC. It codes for CASSLASVTAYGYTF.

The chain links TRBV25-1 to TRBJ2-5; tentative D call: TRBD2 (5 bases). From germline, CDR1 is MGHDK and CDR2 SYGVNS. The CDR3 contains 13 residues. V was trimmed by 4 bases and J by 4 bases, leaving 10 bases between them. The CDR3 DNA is TGTGCCAGCAGTGGGCATGAGGGAGAGACCCAGTACTTC. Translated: CASSGHEGETQYF.

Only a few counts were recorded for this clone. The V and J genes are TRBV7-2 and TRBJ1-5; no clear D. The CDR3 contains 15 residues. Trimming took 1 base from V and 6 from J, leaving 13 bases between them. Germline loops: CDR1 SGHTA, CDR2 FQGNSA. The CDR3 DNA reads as TGTGCCAGCAGCTTAGGGTTCGGCGAGGGTCAGCCCCAGCATTTT. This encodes CASSLGFGEGQPQHF.

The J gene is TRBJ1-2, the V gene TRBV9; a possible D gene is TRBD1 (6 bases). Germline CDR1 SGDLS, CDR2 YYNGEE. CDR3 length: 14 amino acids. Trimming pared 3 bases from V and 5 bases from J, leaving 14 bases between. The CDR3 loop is CASSAQQGFYGYTF. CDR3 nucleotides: TGTGCCAGCAGCGCACAACAGGGCTTTTATGGCTACACCTTC.